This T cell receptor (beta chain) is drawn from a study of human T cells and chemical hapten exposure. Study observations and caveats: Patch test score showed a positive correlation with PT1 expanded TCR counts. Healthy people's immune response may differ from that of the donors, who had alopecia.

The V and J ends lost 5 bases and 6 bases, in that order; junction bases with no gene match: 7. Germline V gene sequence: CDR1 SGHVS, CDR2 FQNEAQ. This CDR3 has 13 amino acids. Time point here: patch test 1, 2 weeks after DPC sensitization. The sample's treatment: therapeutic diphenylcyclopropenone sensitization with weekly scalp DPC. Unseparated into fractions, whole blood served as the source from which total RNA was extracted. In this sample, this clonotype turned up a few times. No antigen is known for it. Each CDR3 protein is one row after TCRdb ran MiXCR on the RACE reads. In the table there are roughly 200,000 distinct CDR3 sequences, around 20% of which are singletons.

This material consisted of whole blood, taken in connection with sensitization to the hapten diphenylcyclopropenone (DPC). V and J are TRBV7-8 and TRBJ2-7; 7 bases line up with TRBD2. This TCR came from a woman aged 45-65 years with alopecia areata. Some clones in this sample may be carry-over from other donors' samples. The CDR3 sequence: CASSLGTISEQYF. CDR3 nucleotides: TGTGCCAGCAGCCTTGGGACTATAAGCGAGCAGTACTTC.